The clone carrying this T cell receptor (beta chain) is a singleton in its sample. Antigen unknown. The germline CDR1 and CDR2 sequences are MNHEY and SMNVEV (reference sequence). The CDR3 has 13 amino acids. Trimming cost V 7 bases and J 1 base, with 5 bases left between them. The repertoire was sequenced with immunoSEQ multiplex PCR; TCRdb's copy has only in-frame clones and lacks some. The sample includes 85,000 to 100,000 clones, around 93% of them seen just once. This entry is derived from a study of graft-versus-host responses after intestinal transplantation. In the study overall: All recipients got anti-thymocyte globulin induction, then tacrolimus and steroids for 2 to 4 years.

The sequencing here drew on unstimulated CD8+ T cells sorted from spleen or lymph node cells, taken before transplant. This clonotype was obtained from a human donor who was the organ donor for an intestinal transplant. This chain uses TRBV27 with TRBJ2-6, with D possibly TRBD1 on 5 matching bases. Written as DNA, the CDR3 is TGTGCCAGCACAGGGTCTGGGGCCAACGTCCTGACTTTC. Amino acid sequence: CASTGSGANVLTF. Full variable domain (missing parts from reference TRBV27 and TRBJ2-6): EAQVTQNPRYLITVTGKKLTVTCSQNMNHEYMSWYRQDPGLGLRQIYYSMNVEVTDKGDVPEGYKVSRKEKRNFPLILESPSPNQTSLYFCASTGSGANVLTFGAGSRLTVL.